Listed here are 23 T cell receptor beta chains from one sample, sequenced in a study of blood T cell repertoires in COVID-19. The data were produced by immunoSEQ multiplex PCR, yet TCRdb's version contains in-frame clones alone and is incomplete. The sample shows approximately 50,000 clones, around 86% of them seen only once. The sample was peripheral blood. The receptors originated from a human donor in a cohort sampled during active COVID-19.

The chain carries TRBV6-5 and TRBJ2-7, with 11 bases matching TRBD2. CDR3 length: 14 amino acids. The ends lost 5 bases at V and 6 bases at J; junction bases unmatched: 6. In germline, CDR1 is MNHEY, CDR2 SVGAGI. The CDR3 coding sequence is TGTGCCAGCAGTAAGACTAGCGGGGCGATCGAGCAGTACTTC. This encodes CASSKTSGAIEQYF.

The chain recombines TRBV5-4 with TRBJ1-1; 7 nucleotides line up with TRBD1. Germline V gives CDR1 SGHNT, CDR2 YYREEE (reference sequence). The V and J ends lost 0 bases and 7 bases, in that order; junction bases with no gene match: 6. CDR3 size: 14 residues. The CDR3 protein is CASSLDRGRGEAFF. In DNA, the CDR3 is TGTGCCAGCAGCTTGGATAGGGGGCGCGGTGAAGCTTTCTTT. Together with reference TRBV5-4 and TRBJ1-1, the CDR3 gives the full variable domain: ETGVTQSPTHLIKTRGQQVTLRCSSQSGHNTVSWYQQALGQGPQFIFQYYREEENGRGNFPPRFSGLQFPNYSSELNVNALELDDSALYLCASSLDRGRGEAFFGQGTRLTVV.

This sequence joins TRBV3-1 (or the pseudogene TRBV3-2) and TRBJ2-3; 8 nucleotides match TRBD1. V was clipped by 4 bases and J by 3 bases; unmatched bases: 6. This CDR3 contains 15 residues. CDR1 LGHDT and CDR2 YNNKEL come from the germline V gene (reference sequence). The CDR3, as DNA: TGTGCCAGCAGCCCTACAGGGGGTGGGACAGATACGCAGTATTTT. Translated, it gives CASSPTGGGTDTQYF.

The rearrangement uses TRBV5-4 and TRBJ2-1, with 9 nucleotides matching TRBD1. The V gene's germline CDR1 is SGHNT and CDR2 YYREEE (reference sequence). Unmatched junction bases numbered 10, after V lost 5 bases and J lost 7 bases. The CDR3 consists of 15 residues. CDR3 DNA: TGTGCCAGCAGGCCGGACAGGGGACTGGGGAATGAGCAGTTCTTC. As protein: CASRPDRGLGNEQFF.

The rearrangement links TRBV4-3 to TRBJ2-1; 12 bases line up with TRBD2. This CDR3 has 17 residues. V shed 1 base, J shed 3 bases, and the junction held 4 bases outside the gene matches. Germline loops: CDR1 LGHNA, CDR2 YSLEER. CDR3 protein: CASSQGLAGVGYNEQFF. CDR3 coding DNA: TGCGCCAGCAGCCAAGGACTAGCGGGAGTAGGCTACAATGAGCAGTTCTTC.

The V and J genes are TRBV10-3 and TRBJ2-5; 11 nucleotides agree with TRBD1. Trimming cost V 6 bases and J 2 bases; bases outside gene matches: 2. Germline lookup yields CDR1 ENHRY and CDR2 SYGVKD. The CDR3 is 14 residues long. This CDR3 reads CAISRDRGQETQYF. DNA of the CDR3: TGTGCCATCAGCCGGGACAGGGGGCAAGAGACCCAGTACTTC.

V and J are TRBV11-2 and TRBJ1-3, with TRBD1 as a possible D gene (5 bases). Per the germline V gene, CDR1 is SGHAT and CDR2 is FQNNGV. Trimming shortened V by 1 base and J by 0 bases, and 16 bases separated the two germline ends. The CDR3 runs 18 residues. The DNA of the CDR3 is TGTGCCAGCAGCTTAGTTTGGAGGTCGGGGGACTCTGGAAACACCATATATTTT. Translating it yields CASSLVWRSGDSGNTIYF.

The CDR3 DNA follows: TGTGCCAGCATAAAGATTAGATCCACCGGGGAGCTGTTTTTT. The encoded protein is CASIKIRSTGELFF. The chain links TRBV6-5 to TRBJ2-2; D is unresolved. CDR3 size: 14 residues. CDR1 is MNHEY, CDR2 SVGAGI, per germline. V was shortened by 7 bases and J by 4 bases, with 13 bases between the two germline ends.

The chain employs TRBV24-1 and TRBJ2-7, with no clear D. In germline, CDR1 is KGHDR, CDR2 SFDVKD. Trimming removed 0 bases at V and 9 bases at J, with 11 bases between. The CDR3 loop spans 13 amino acids. Here the CDR3 DNA reads TGTGCCACCAGTGATTTGCTCCTGAACGGGCAGTACTTC. Translated: CATSDLLLNGQYF.

This chain uses TRBV5-1 with TRBJ2-3; 9 bases line up with TRBD2. The V segment lost 3 bases and the J segment 6 bases; nucleotides outside the gene matches: 8. Per germline, CDR1 SGHRS and CDR2 YFSETQ. The CDR3 is 15 amino acids. CDR3 coding DNA: TGCGCCAGCAGCTCCATAGCGGGAGCGGCGGATACGCAGTATTTT. Protein product: CASSSIAGAADTQYF.

The chain has TRBV30 and TRBJ2-2; possibly TRBD1 for D (5 bases). Between the trimmed V and J ends, which lost 2 bases and 8 bases, there was a span of 18 bases. This CDR3 comprises 15 residues. Germline V CDR1 and CDR2: GTSNPN, SVGIG (reference sequence). CDR3 DNA sequence: TGTGCCTGGAGTATACCCAAAGGGGCATCGGGGGAGCTGTTTTTT. Its translation: CAWSIPKGASGELFF.

V and J are TRBV4-1 and TRBJ1-5; D is unclear. Germline V lookup: CDR1 MGHRA, CDR2 YSYEKL. V was shortened by 2 bases and J by 0 bases, with 23 bases between the two germline ends. The CDR3 consists of 20 residues. CDR3 region: CASSQKLHTKRSPSNQPQHF. Here the CDR3 DNA reads TGCGCCAGCAGCCAAAAACTACACACAAAGAGGAGTCCTAGCAATCAGCCCCAGCATTTT.

The count of this clone is one. This chain uses TRBV21-1 with TRBJ2-3; TRBD2 is the table's D call and was not checked against the DNA. TRBV21-1 is an annotated pseudogene. The CDR3 length is 20 residues. The CDR3 here is CASSKVVGDGRAISTDTQYF. Here the CDR3 DNA reads TGTGCCAGCAGCAAAGTTGTAGGGGACGGGAGGGCCATTAGCACAGATACGCAGTATTTT.

This sequence joins TRBV11-3 and TRBJ1-5, with 9 bases identical to TRBD1. The germline gives CDR1 SGHNT, CDR2 YENEEA. The CDR3 length is 16 residues. Losses at the gene ends were 3 bases for V and 4 bases for J; bases not matched to a gene: 7. CDR3 protein: CASSFLRTGVNQPQHF. CDR3 in DNA: TGTGCCAGCAGCTTCCTCAGGACAGGGGTAAATCAGCCCCAGCATTTT. Supplemented by reference TRBV11-3 and TRBJ1-5, the full variable domain reads EAGVVQSPRYKIIEKKQPVAFWCNPISGHNTLYWYLQNLGQGPELLIRYENEEAVDDSQLPKDRFSAERLKGVDSTLKIQPAELGDSAVYLCASSFLRTGVNQPQHFGDGTRLSIL.

The chain uses TRBV7-9 and TRBJ2-7, with D perhaps matching TRBD2 (6 bases). The CDR3 length is 14 residues. From germline, CDR1 is SEHNR and CDR2 FQNEAQ (reference sequence). With 1 base removed from V and 0 bases from J, the gap between germline ends came to 7 bases. The CDR3 nucleotides are TGTGCCAGCAGCTTAGGCGGGATCTCCTACGAGCAGTACTTC. Amino acid sequence: CASSLGGISYEQYF.

Concerning this clone: Other DNA sequences of this sample code for an identical CDR3. The chain carries TRBV28 and TRBJ2-7; 11 nucleotides line up with TRBD1. The ends lost 5 bases at V and 5 bases at J; junction bases unmatched: 11. This CDR3 contains 16 residues. Germline CDR1 and CDR2: MDHEN and SYDVKM. The CDR3 DNA follows: TGTGCCAGCAGTCCCAGTAAAGGACAGGGGGCCCACGAGCAGTACTTC. It yields the protein CASSPSKGQGAHEQYF.

This chain joins TRBV5-1 and TRBJ2-7; 9 bases line up with TRBD2. The CDR3 loop spans 14 amino acids. Germline V CDR1 and CDR2: SGHRS, YFSETQ. After removal of 4 bases from V and 2 bases from J, the junction contained 4 bases not matched to a gene. The CDR3 reads CASSPAGGTYEQYF. The CDR3 region has the DNA TGCGCCAGCAGCCCGGCGGGAGGGACCTACGAGCAGTACTTC. The full variable domain, completed using reference TRBV5-1 and TRBJ2-7, is KAGVTQTPRYLIKTRGQQVTLSCSPISGHRSVSWYQQTPGQGLQFLFEYFSETQRNKGNFPGRFSGRQFSNSRSEMNVSTLELGDSALYLCASSPAGGTYEQYFGPGTRLTVT.

This clone came up once. The J gene is TRBJ2-7, the V gene TRBV28; tentative D call: TRBD1 (7 bases). The CDR3 sequence is 13 residues long. V lost 9 bases and J lost 7, with 19 bases in between. The V gene's germline CDR1 is MDHEN and CDR2 SYDVKM. The CDR3 region has the DNA TGTGCCAGACTTGGCAGGGGGGATACTGAGCAGTACTTC. As protein: CARLGRGDTEQYF. The whole variable domain, filled in from reference TRBV28 and TRBJ2-7, reads DVKVTQSSRYLVKRTGEKVFLECVQDMDHENMFWYRQDPGLGLRLIYFSYDVKMKEKGDIPEGYSVSREKKERFSLILESASTNQTSMYLCARLGRGDTEQYFGPGTRLTVT.

This clone was seen a single time. This rearrangement joins TRBV15 to TRBJ2-7, with 11 bases that match TRBD1. The CDR3 sequence is 15 residues long. The V segment lost 1 base and the J segment 4 bases; nucleotides outside the gene matches: 3. Germline lookup yields CDR1 LNHNV and CDR2 YYDKDF (reference sequence). The DNA of the CDR3 is TGTGCCACCAGCAGAGGGACAGGGGGCCGGTACGAGCAGTACTTC. This sequence encodes CATSRGTGGRYEQYF.

The V gene is TRBV18, the J gene TRBJ2-2; D is possibly TRBD2 (5 bases). Germline loops: CDR1 KGHSH, CDR2 LQKENI. The V end was cut by 6 bases, the J end by 3 bases, with 17 bases between. The CDR3 is made up of 16 amino acids. CDR3 region: CASSQGSPRDTGELFF. In DNA, the CDR3 is TGTGCCAGCTCGCAAGGGTCCCCGCGGGACACCGGGGAGCTGTTTTTT. Looking up the rest from reference TRBV18 and TRBJ2-2 gives the full variable domain: NAGVMQNPRHLVRRRGQEARLRCSPMKGHSHVYWYRQLPEEGLKFMVYLQKENIIDESGMPKERFSAEFPKEGPSILRIQQVVRGDSAAYFCASSQGSPRDTGELFFGEGSRLTVL.

This clone was recorded only once. The chain has TRBV15 and TRBJ2-7; possible D gene TRBD2, 6 bases. The CDR3 contains 15 residues. The germline CDR1 and CDR2 sequences are LNHNV and YYDKDF (reference sequence). V was trimmed by 0 bases and J by 0 bases, leaving 9 bases between them. Written as DNA, the CDR3 is TGTGCCACCAGCAGAGATGGGAGGAGCTCCTACGAGCAGTACTTC. Protein: CATSRDGRSSYEQYF.

A single count supports this clone. The chain employs TRBV11-2 and TRBJ2-7; the D gene is possibly TRBD1 (5 bases). The length of the CDR3 is 13 residues. V lost 3 bases, J lost 0 bases, and 6 bases lay in between. Germline V gives CDR1 SGHAT, CDR2 FQNNGV. CDR3 DNA sequence: TGTGCCAGCAGCTTTGGGGCCTCCTACGAGCAGTACTTC. It translates to CASSFGASYEQYF. The full variable domain, rest sourced from reference TRBV11-2 and TRBJ2-7, is EAGVAQSPRYKIIEKRQSVAFWCNPISGHATLYWYQQILGQGPKLLIQFQNNGVVDDSQLPKDRFSAERLKGVDSTLKIQPAKLEDSAVYLCASSFGASYEQYFGPGTRLTVT.

As DNA, the CDR3 is TGTGCCAGCAGCCAGGAAGGGACTAGCGGGCCCACAGATACGCAGTATTTT. Protein: CASSQEGTSGPTDTQYF. This chain links TRBV4-2 with TRBJ2-3; TRBD2 agrees at 12 bases. CDR1 LGHNA and CDR2 YNFKEQ come from the germline V gene. V was pared by 3 bases and J by 2 bases, with 6 bases of the junction left unmatched. This CDR3 contains 17 residues.